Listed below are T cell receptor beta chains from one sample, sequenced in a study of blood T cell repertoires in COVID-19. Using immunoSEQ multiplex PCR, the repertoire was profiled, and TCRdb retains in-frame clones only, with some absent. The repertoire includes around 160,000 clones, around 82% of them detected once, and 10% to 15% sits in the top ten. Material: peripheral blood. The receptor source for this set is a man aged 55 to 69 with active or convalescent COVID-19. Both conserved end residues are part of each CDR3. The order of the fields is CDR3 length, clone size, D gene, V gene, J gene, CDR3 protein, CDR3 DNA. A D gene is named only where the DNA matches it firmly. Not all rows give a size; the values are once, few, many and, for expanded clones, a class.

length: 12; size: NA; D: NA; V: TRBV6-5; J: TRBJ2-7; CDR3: CASSSRGGEQYF; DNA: TGTGCCAGCAGCTCCCGAGGGGGCGAGCAGTACTTC
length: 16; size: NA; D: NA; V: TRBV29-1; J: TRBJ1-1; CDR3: CSVASPYGGQNTEAFF; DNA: TGCAGCGTCGCCTCCCCTTACGGGGGGCAGAACACTGAAGCTTTCTTT
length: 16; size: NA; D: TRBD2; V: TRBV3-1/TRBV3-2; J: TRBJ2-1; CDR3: CASSQDTSGRAVEQFF; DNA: TGTGCCAGCAGCCAAGATACTAGCGGGAGAGCGGTCGAGCAGTTCTTC
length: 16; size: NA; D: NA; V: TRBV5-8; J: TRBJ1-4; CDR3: CASSIRGGRINEKLFF; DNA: TGTGCCAGCAGCATTAGGGGAGGACGGATTAATGAAAAACTGTTTTTT
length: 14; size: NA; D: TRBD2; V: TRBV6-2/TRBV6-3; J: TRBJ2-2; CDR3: CASSLAGWGGELFF; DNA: TGTGCCAGCAGCCTAGCGGGATGGGGCGGGGAGCTGTTTTTT
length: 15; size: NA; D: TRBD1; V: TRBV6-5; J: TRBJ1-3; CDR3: CASSYGGDRGNTIYF; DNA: TGTGCCAGCAGTTACGGTGGGGACAGGGGAAACACCATATATTTT
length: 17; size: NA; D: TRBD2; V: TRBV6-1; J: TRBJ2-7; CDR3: CASSVPPRGLAAYEQYF; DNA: TGTGCCAGCAGTGTACCCCCTAGGGGACTAGCGGCCTACGAGCAGTACTTC
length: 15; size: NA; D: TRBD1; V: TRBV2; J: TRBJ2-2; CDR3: CASTKDRANTGELFF; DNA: TGTGCCAGCACCAAGGACAGGGCTAACACCGGGGAGCTGTTTTTT
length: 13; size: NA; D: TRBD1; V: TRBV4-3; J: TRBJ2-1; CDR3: CASRDRGGFEQFF; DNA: TGCGCCAGCAGGGACAGGGGGGGCTTTGAGCAGTTCTTC
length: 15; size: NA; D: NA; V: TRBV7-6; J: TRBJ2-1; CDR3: CASSSLLGSWNEQFF; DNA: TGTGCCAGCAGCTCGCTACTAGGGAGTTGGAATGAGCAGTTCTTC
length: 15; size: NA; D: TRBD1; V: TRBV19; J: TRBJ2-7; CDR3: CASSRTGDLSYEQYF; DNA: TGTGCCAGTAGCCGGACAGGGGATCTGAGCTACGAGCAGTACTTC
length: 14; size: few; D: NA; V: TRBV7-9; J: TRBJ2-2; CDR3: CASSFGQPTGELFF; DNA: TGTGCCAGCAGCTTTGGACAGCCCACCGGGGAGCTGTTTTTT
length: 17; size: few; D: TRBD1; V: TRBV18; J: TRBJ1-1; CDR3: CASSLGQGGGMNTEAFF; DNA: TGTGCCAGCTCACTAGGACAGGGAGGAGGCATGAACACTGAAGCTTTCTTT
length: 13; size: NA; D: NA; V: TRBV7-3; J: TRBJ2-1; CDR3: CASSLQAYNEQFF; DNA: TGTGCCAGCAGCTTACAAGCGTACAATGAGCAGTTCTTC
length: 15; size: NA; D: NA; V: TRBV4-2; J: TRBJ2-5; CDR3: CASSRLVKEGETQYF; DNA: TGTGCCAGCAGCAGACTAGTGAAGGAGGGAGAGACCCAGTACTTC
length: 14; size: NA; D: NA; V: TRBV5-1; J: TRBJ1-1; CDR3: CASRRRGMNTEAFF; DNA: TGCGCCAGCAGGCGACGGGGGATGAACACTGAAGCTTTCTTT
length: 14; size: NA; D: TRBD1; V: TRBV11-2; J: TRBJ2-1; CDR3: CASRTGVFDNEQFF; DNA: TGTGCCAGCAGGACAGGGGTTTTTGACAATGAGCAGTTCTTC
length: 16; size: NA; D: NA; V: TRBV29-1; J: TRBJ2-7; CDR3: CSVENQGAVGGYEQYF; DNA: TGCAGCGTTGAAAATCAGGGTGCAGTGGGGGGCTACGAGCAGTACTTC
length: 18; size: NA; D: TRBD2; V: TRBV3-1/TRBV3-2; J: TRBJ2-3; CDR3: CASSQGGLAGVKGDTQYF; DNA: TGTGCCAGCAGCCAAGGGGGCCTGGCGGGAGTAAAGGGTGATACGCAGTATTTT
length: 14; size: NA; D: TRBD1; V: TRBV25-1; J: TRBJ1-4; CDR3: CASSTTGGDEKLFF; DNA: TGTGCCAGCAGTACGACAGGGGGCGATGAAAAACTGTTTTTT
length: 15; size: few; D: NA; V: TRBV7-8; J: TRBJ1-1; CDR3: CASSLDGHSNTEAFF; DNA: TGTGCCAGCAGCTTAGACGGACATTCGAACACTGAAGCTTTCTTT
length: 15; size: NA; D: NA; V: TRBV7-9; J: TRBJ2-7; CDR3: CASSLVAGEGSEQYF; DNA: TGTGCCAGCAGCTTAGTTGCAGGGGAAGGCTCCGAGCAGTACTTC
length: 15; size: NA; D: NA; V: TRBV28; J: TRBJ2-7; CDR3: CASSSPPGERSEQYF; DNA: TGTGCCAGCAGTTCCCCTCCTGGGGAGAGGAGCGAGCAGTACTTC
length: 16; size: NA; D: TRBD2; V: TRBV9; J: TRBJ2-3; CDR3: CASSVVGSGRADTQYF; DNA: TGTGCCAGCAGCGTAGTCGGTAGCGGGAGGGCAGATACGCAGTATTTT
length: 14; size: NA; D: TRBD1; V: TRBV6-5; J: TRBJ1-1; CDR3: CASSYVQGKAEAFF; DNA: TGTGCCAGCAGTTACGTACAGGGGAAGGCTGAAGCTTTCTTT
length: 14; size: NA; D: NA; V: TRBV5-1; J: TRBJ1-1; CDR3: CASSLMGQNTEAFF; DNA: TGCGCCAGCAGCTTGATGGGACAGAACACTGAAGCTTTCTTT
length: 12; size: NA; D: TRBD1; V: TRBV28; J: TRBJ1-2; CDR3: CASSTGGYGYTF; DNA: TGTGCCAGCAGTACAGGGGGATATGGCTACACCTTC
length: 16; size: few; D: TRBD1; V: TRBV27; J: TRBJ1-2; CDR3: CASKSYSVQGAEGYTF; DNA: TGTGCCAGCAAAAGTTATTCCGTACAGGGGGCTGAAGGCTACACCTTC
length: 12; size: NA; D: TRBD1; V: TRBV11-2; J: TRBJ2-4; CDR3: CASGNRGNIQYF; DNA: TGTGCCAGCGGCAACAGGGGGAACATTCAGTACTTC
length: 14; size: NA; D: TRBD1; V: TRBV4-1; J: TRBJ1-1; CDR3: CASSPGTGNTEAFF; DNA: TGCGCCAGCAGCCCTGGGACAGGGAACACTGAAGCTTTCTTT
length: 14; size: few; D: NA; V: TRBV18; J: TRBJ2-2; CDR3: CASSPGTNTGELFF; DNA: TGTGCCAGCTCACCGGGCACGAACACCGGGGAGCTGTTTTTT
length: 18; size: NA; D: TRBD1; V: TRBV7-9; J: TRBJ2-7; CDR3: CASSLRDPGTEKSYEQYF; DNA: TGTGCCAGCAGCTTAAGAGACCCCGGGACAGAAAAGTCCTACGAGCAGTACTTC
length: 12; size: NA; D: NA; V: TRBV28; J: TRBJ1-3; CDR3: CASTLSGNTIYF; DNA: TGTGCCAGCACCCTTTCTGGAAACACCATATATTTT
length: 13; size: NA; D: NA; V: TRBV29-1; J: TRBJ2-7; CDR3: CSVEGTDSYEQYF; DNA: TGCAGCGTTGAAGGGACAGACTCCTACGAGCAGTACTTC
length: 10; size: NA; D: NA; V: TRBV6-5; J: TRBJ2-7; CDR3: CASSHYEQYF; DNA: TGTGCCAGCAGCCATTACGAGCAGTACTTC
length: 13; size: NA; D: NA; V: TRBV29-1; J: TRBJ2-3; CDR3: CSVVRFSTDTQYF; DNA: TGCAGCGTTGTCCGGTTTAGCACAGATACGCAGTATTTT
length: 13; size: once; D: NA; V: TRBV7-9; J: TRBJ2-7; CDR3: CASSFPDRPEQYF; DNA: TGTGCCAGCAGCTTCCCGGACAGACCAGAGCAGTACTTC
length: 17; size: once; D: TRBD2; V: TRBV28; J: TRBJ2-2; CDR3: CASSLASGMGGPGELFF; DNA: TGTGCCAGCAGTTTGGCTAGCGGGATGGGGGGCCCCGGGGAGCTGTTTTTT
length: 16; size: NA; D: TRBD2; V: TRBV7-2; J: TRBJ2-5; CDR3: CASSLAPAGQVETQYF; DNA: TGTGCCAGCAGCTTAGCGCCAGCGGGGCAGGTGGAGACCCAGTACTTC
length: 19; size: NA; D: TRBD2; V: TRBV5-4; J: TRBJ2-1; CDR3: CASSSGLAGSRGAYNEQFF; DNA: TGTGCCAGCAGCTCGGGACTAGCGGGCTCCCGAGGGGCCTACAATGAGCAGTTCTTC
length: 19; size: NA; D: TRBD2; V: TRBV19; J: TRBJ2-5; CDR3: CASSSPSRLAGAYGETQYF; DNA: TGTGCCAGTAGTTCACCAAGCAGGCTAGCGGGAGCGTACGGAGAGACCCAGTACTTC
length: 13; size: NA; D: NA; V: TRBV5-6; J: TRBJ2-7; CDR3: CASSRGLSYEQYF; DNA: TGTGCCAGCAGCCGGGGACTCTCCTACGAGCAGTACTTC
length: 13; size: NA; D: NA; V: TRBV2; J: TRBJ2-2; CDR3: CASTASRSGELFF; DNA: TGTGCCAGCACCGCATCCCGGAGCGGGGAGCTGTTTTTT
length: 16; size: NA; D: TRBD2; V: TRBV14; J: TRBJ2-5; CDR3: CASSQPTSEDGETQYF; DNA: TGTGCCAGCAGCCAGCCCACTAGCGAGGACGGAGAGACCCAGTACTTC
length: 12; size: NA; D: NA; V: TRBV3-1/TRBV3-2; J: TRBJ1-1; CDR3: CASSQEVRGAFF; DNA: TGTGCCAGCAGCCAAGAAGTCAGAGGAGCTTTCTTT
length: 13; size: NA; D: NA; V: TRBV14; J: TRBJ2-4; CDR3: CASSQQGGNIQYF; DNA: TGTGCCAGCAGCCAGCAGGGCGGAAACATTCAGTACTTC
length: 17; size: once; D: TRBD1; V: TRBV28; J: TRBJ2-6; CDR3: CASGIGQAYSGANVLTF; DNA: TGTGCCAGCGGCATTGGACAGGCCTACTCTGGGGCCAACGTCCTGACTTTC
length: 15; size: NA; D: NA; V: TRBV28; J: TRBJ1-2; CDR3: CASSSPFRGYYGYTF; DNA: TGTGCCAGCAGTTCGCCTTTCAGGGGCTACTATGGCTACACCTTC
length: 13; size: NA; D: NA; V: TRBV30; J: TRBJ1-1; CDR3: CAWRGRGETEAFF; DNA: TGTGCCTGGAGGGGGAGGGGGGAGACTGAAGCTTTCTTT
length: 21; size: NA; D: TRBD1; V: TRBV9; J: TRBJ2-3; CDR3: CASSTRDSAMAWVWGTDTQYF; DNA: TGTGCCAGCAGCACCCGGGACAGTGCCATGGCATGGGTATGGGGCACAGATACGCAGTATTTT
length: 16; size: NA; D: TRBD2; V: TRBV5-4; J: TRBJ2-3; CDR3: CASSWQTSGSADTQYF; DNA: TGTGCCAGCAGCTGGCAGACTAGCGGGAGTGCAGATACGCAGTATTTT